A single sample is the source of the 27 T cell receptor beta chains below, sequenced in a study of shared clonotypes between healthy human individuals (TCRdb year 2020). Libraries were built with the immunoSEQ multiplex PCR assay. The table comes from immuneACCESS by way of TCRdb, which keeps in-frame sequences with V and J called. Part of the clones is missing from these tables; in studies checked, under half for an unresolved V gene and the rest for unknown reasons. A total of about 2.3 million clones appear in this sample, 90% to 95% of them only once. The leading ten clones occupy 0.39% of the sample. Sequencing used naive CD4+ T cells from PBMCs. The cell subset or site label corresponds to: CD45RA+ positively selected. Receptors originate from a man between 18 and 29 years old in good health. Some clones in this sample may be carry-over from other donors' samples.

This chain links TRBV6-5 with TRBJ1-1, with 9 bases aligning to TRBD1. This CDR3 contains 14 residues. With V trimmed by 6 bases and J by 5 bases, 7 bases remained unmatched. Per the germline V gene, CDR1 is MNHEY and CDR2 is SVGAGI. CDR3 DNA: TGTGCCAGCAGATTCACAGGGGGCGGGACTGAAGCTTTCTTT. Its protein product is CASRFTGGGTEAFF.

This chain joins TRBV9 and TRBJ1-3; D not resolved. Trimming took off 0 bases at V and 0 bases at J, with 13 bases between the two ends. Germline V lookup: CDR1 SGDLS, CDR2 YYNGEE. CDR3 size: 17 residues. CDR3 in amino acids: CASSVEFGGPSGNTIYF. The DNA of the CDR3 is TGTGCCAGCAGCGTAGAATTCGGCGGTCCCTCTGGAAACACCATATATTTT.

The chain couples TRBV28 to TRBJ1-3; 12 nucleotides align to TRBD1. V lost 6 bases to trimming and J lost 1 base; unmatched junction nucleotides: 16. Per the germline V gene, CDR1 is MDHEN and CDR2 is SYDVKM. This CDR3 has 20 residues. The CDR3 loop is CASSLLPRDRGPNSGNTIYF. CDR3 sequence (DNA): TGTGCCAGCAGCCTCCTACCCCGGGACAGGGGGCCCAATTCTGGAAACACCATATATTTT.

The chain employs TRBV28 and TRBJ1-5; possibly TRBD1 for D (6 bases). Looked up from germline, CDR1 is MDHEN and CDR2 is SYDVKM. Deletions cut 5 bases from V and 1 base from J, with 21 bases between. The CDR3 is 18 amino acids. The CDR3 here is CASSPVRGGGLSNQPQHF. The CDR3 DNA is TGTGCCAGCAGTCCGGTTCGGGGTGGGGGGCTGAGCAATCAGCCCCAGCATTTT.

The chain uses TRBV28 and TRBJ2-6, with D maybe TRBD2 (7 bases). Trimming took 7 bases from V and 3 from J, leaving 19 bases between them. This CDR3 contains 17 residues. The germline V gene has CDR1 MDHEN and CDR2 SYDVKM. The CDR3 DNA follows: TGTGCCAGCACCACCCGAGGGGGGGCCAGTGGGGCCAACGTCCTGACTTTC. Amino acids: CASTTRGGASGANVLTF. The whole variable domain, remainder taken from reference TRBV28 and TRBJ2-6, is DVKVTQSSRYLVKRTGEKVFLECVQDMDHENMFWYRQDPGLGLRLIYFSYDVKMKEKGDIPEGYSVSREKKERFSLILESASTNQTSMYLCASTTRGGASGANVLTFGAGSRLTVL.

V usage is TRBV27 and J usage is TRBJ2-5; maybe TRBD2 (5 bases). Germline CDR1 MNHEY, CDR2 SMNVEV (reference sequence). V shed 3 bases and J shed 4 bases, with 9 bases lying between them. This CDR3 is 13 amino acids long. The CDR3 reads CASSFNGVETQYF. The CDR3, as DNA: TGTGCCAGCAGTTTCAACGGGGTAGAGACCCAGTACTTC.

This clone was counted a single time. The CDR3 DNA follows: TGTGCCAGCAGCCCACGGACTAGCGCCAACACCGGGGAGCTGTTTTTT. Protein: CASSPRTSANTGELFF. The rearrangement links TRBV11-3 to TRBJ2-2, with TRBD2 identical over 9 bases. Per germline, CDR1 SGHNT and CDR2 YENEEA. This CDR3 region has 16 residues. With 5 bases clipped from V and 2 bases from J, the junction kept 6 bases outside the gene matches.

Of note for this clone: This sample also contains other DNA sequences that code for the same CDR3. The rearrangement uses TRBV9 and TRBJ2-7, with D unresolved. Trimming took off 0 bases at V and 0 bases at J, with 7 bases between the two ends. Per the germline V gene, CDR1 is SGDLS and CDR2 is YYNGEE. This CDR3 spans 14 amino acids. CDR3 nucleotides: TGTGCCAGCAGCGTAGAGGCGGCCTCCTACGAGCAGTACTTC. Its protein is CASSVEAASYEQYF.

This sequence joins TRBV4-2 and TRBJ1-1; 7 bases align to TRBD1. Germline-derived CDR1 and CDR2 are LGHNA and YNFKEQ. V lost 1 base to trimming and J lost 4 bases; unmatched junction nucleotides: 12. This CDR3 spans 17 amino acids. CDR3 sequence reads: CASSQARQGMGFTEAFF. CDR3 coding DNA: TGTGCCAGCAGCCAAGCCCGACAGGGAATGGGGTTCACTGAAGCTTTCTTT.

The chain has TRBV19 and TRBJ2-1; 9 bases are shared with TRBD1. The trim removed 4 bases at V and 3 bases at J, leaving 7 bases unmatched. Germline lookup yields CDR1 LNHDA and CDR2 SQIVND (reference sequence). There are 16 residues in the CDR3. CDR3 sequence (DNA): TGTGCCAGTAGTACCAGCCCGGGACAGGGCTACAATGAGCAGTTCTTC. It specifies CASSTSPGQGYNEQFF.

The DNA for the CDR3 is TGTGCCAGCAGCTTCTACGACAGGGTAAACGGAAACACCATATATTTT. It encodes CASSFYDRVNGNTIYF. The J gene is TRBJ1-3, the V gene TRBV7-9; 7 bases align to TRBD1. The CDR3 is 16 residues long. Trimming removed 3 bases from V and 4 bases from J; junction bases left unmatched: 9. CDR1 and CDR2 (germline): SEHNR, FQNEAQ (reference sequence).

The rearrangement links TRBV5-1 to TRBJ1-4; possibly TRBD1 for D (5 bases). V dropped 4 bases and J dropped 1 base, with 11 bases sitting between them. The germline gives CDR1 SGHRS, CDR2 YFSETQ. There are 15 residues in the CDR3. The CDR3 loop reads CASSPRRGTNEKLFF. The CDR3 DNA follows: TGCGCCAGCAGCCCGAGGAGGGGAACTAATGAAAAACTGTTTTTT.

This clone has a handful of counts. This sequence joins TRBV20-1 and TRBJ1-1; D call uncertain. Trimming took 6 bases from V and 9 from J, leaving 14 bases between them. The CDR3 has 11 amino acids. CDR1 and CDR2 (germline): DFQATT, SNEGSKA (reference sequence). CDR3 in DNA: TGCAGTGCGGCGCAAGGCAGTCAAGCTTTCTTT. Protein sequence: CSAAQGSQAFF.

This clone was counted once. This chain connects TRBV19 to TRBJ2-4, with D hard to call. V lost 5 bases and J lost 0, with 23 bases in between. The CDR3 covers 19 residues. The germline V gene has CDR1 LNHDA and CDR2 SQIVND (reference sequence). Written as DNA, the CDR3 is TGTGCCAGTAGTCTTCATTCGGGCGACTCCAAAGGAGCCAAAAACATTCAGTACTTC. Encoded protein: CASSLHSGDSKGAKNIQYF.

The rearrangement uses TRBV5-1 and TRBJ1-5; 7 bases align to TRBD1. Germline V gene lookup returns CDR1 SGHRS and CDR2 YFSETQ. This CDR3 spans 14 amino acids. Trimming removed 5 bases from V and 5 bases from J; junction bases left unmatched: 7. The DNA of the CDR3 is TGCGCCAGCAGAAGGGGGCCCGCGGATCAGCCCCAGCATTTT. It codes for CASRRGPADQPQHF.

V is TRBV28 and J is TRBJ1-5; no firm D call. This CDR3 contains 17 residues. Trimming took off 5 bases at V and 0 bases at J, with 17 bases between the two ends. Germline V gives CDR1 MDHEN, CDR2 SYDVKM. The DNA of the CDR3 is TGTGCCAGCAGTGCTTGGGGTGATCAGGCTAGCAATCAGCCCCAGCATTTT. Its protein is CASSAWGDQASNQPQHF.

V gene TRBV7-6 combines with J gene TRBJ2-1; tentative D call: TRBD2 (5 bases). Germline assignment: CDR1 SGHVS and CDR2 FNYEAQ. The CDR3 totals 15 residues. Trimming removed 2 bases from V and 7 bases from J, with 15 bases in between. The CDR3 coding sequence is TGTGCCAGCAGCTTAAATCCCCCGGGGTCAAATGAGCAGTTCTTC. Protein: CASSLNPPGSNEQFF.

As regards this clone: Other nucleotide sequences in the sample specify the same CDR3. This chain joins TRBV30 and TRBJ2-3; D is uncertain. Germline loops: CDR1 GTSNPN, CDR2 SVGIG (reference sequence). CDR3 size: 12 residues. Trimming removed 0 bases from V and 6 bases from J, with 7 bases in between. CDR3 in DNA: TGTGCCTGGAGTGTTCGGGCCGATACGCAGTATTTT. Translating gives CAWSVRADTQYF.

In this sample, this clone turned up once. The rearrangement joins TRBV5-1 to TRBJ1-1, with D tentatively TRBD1 (5 bases). Germline V lookup: CDR1 SGHRS, CDR2 YFSETQ. The ends were cut back, 9 bases at V and 4 bases at J, with 16 bases in the middle. The CDR3 loop spans 13 amino acids. CDR3: CATREGFTTEAFF. The CDR3 nucleotides read TGCGCCACCCGCGAGGGGTTCACCACTGAAGCTTTCTTT.

The V call is TRBV11-1, the J call TRBJ2-7; D is possibly TRBD1 (6 bases). V was pared by 2 bases and J by 1 base, with 9 bases between. The CDR3 has 14 amino acids. Germline loops: CDR1 SGHAT, CDR2 FQDESV (reference sequence). CDR3 in amino acids: CASSLFTGSYEQYF. CDR3 sequence (DNA): TGTGCCAGCAGCTTATTTACAGGGTCCTACGAGCAGTACTTC.

V usage is TRBV25-1 and J usage is TRBJ2-1; 8 bases fit TRBD1. CDR3 length: 15 residues. Looked up from germline, CDR1 is MGHDK and CDR2 is SYGVNS. V gave up 5 bases and J gave up 5 bases; unmatched junction bases: 8. The CDR3 bases are TGTGCCAGCAGTCATCCCGGGACAGGAGACAATGAGCAGTTCTTC. This codes for CASSHPGTGDNEQFF.

This chain connects TRBV4-1 to TRBJ1-4; possibly TRBD1 for D (6 bases). The CDR3 runs to 14 residues. V lost 3 bases and J lost 8, with 13 bases in between. The germline V gene has CDR1 MGHRA and CDR2 YSYEKL. The CDR3 here is CASSHGEGGEKLFF. CDR3 nucleotide sequence: TGCGCCAGCAGCCACGGGGAAGGGGGGGAAAAACTGTTTTTT.

The rearrangement uses TRBV28 and TRBJ2-2; 7 bases are shared with TRBD2. Germline trimming cut 6 bases from V and 0 bases from J; bases unmatched to any gene: 7. This CDR3 has 16 amino acids. Germline values: CDR1 MDHEN, CDR2 SYDVKM. The CDR3 DNA reads as TGTGCCAGCAGAGTGGGAGGGACCGCGAACACCGGGGAGCTGTTTTTT. It specifies CASRVGGTANTGELFF.

The chain links TRBV7-2 to TRBJ2-7; 9 nucleotides agree with TRBD1. The CDR3 runs to 17 residues. V lost 6 bases and J lost 3; bases outside the gene matches: 15. The germline V gene encodes CDR1 SGHTA and CDR2 FQGNSA. The CDR3 is CASRPTGGQKNLYEQYF. In DNA form, the CDR3 reads TGTGCCAGCAGACCAACAGGGGGCCAAAAAAATCTCTACGAGCAGTACTTC.

The chain has TRBV6-1 and TRBJ2-7, with 12 nucleotides matching TRBD1. V lost 6 bases, J lost 4 bases, and 4 bases stayed unmatched. The germline V gene encodes CDR1 MNHNS and CDR2 SASEGT. The CDR3 is 14 amino acids. In DNA, the CDR3 is TGTGCCAGCAGGGGACAGGGGGCATCGTACGAGCAGTACTTC. Translating it yields CASRGQGASYEQYF.

This chain links TRBV5-1 with TRBJ1-1; D call uncertain. The CDR3 is made up of 14 amino acids. Between the trimmed V and J ends, which lost 2 bases and 0 bases, there was a span of 8 bases. Germline V CDR1 and CDR2: SGHRS, YFSETQ. The CDR3 spells CASSFRILNTEAFF. CDR3 coding DNA: TGCGCCAGCAGCTTCAGGATTCTGAACACTGAAGCTTTCTTT.

The gene calls are TRBV28 and TRBJ2-6; the D gene is possibly TRBD2 (7 bases). The CDR3 covers 16 residues. Looked up from germline, CDR1 is MDHEN and CDR2 is SYDVKM. Deletions cut 4 bases from V and 3 bases from J, with 13 bases between. CDR3 sequence reads: CASSSGGPIGANVLTF. The CDR3 nucleotides are TGTGCCAGCAGTTCGGGGGGCCCCATTGGGGCCAACGTCCTGACTTTC.